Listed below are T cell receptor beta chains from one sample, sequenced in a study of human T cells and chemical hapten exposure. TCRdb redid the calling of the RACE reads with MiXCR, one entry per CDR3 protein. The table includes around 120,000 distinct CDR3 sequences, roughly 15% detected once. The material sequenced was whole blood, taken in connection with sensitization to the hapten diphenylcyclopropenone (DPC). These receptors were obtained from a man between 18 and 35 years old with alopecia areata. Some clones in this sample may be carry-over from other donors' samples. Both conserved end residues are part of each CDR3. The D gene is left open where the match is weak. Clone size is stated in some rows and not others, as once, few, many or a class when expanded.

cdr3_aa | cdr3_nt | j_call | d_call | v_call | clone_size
CSGRGNTPSSYNEQFF | TGCAGCGGGAGAGGGAACACTCCGAGCTCCTACAATGAGCAGTTCTTC | TRBJ2-1 | - | TRBV29-1 | few
CASSRQLSGNQPQHF | TGTGCCAGCAGTCGACAGCTATCCGGCAATCAGCCCCAGCATTTT | TRBJ1-5 | - | TRBV12-3/TRBV12-4 | -
CASSLAGTENTEAFF | TGTGCCAGCAGCTTAGCCGGGACAGAGAACACTGAAGCTTTCTTT | TRBJ1-1 | TRBD1 | TRBV7-2 | -
CASSKTTGTALGQFF | TGCGCCAGCAGCAAAACTACCGGGACAGCTCTTGGGCAGTTCTTC | TRBJ2-1 | TRBD1 | TRBV5-1 | few
CASSQASATSGPSYEQYF | TGTGCCAGCAGCCAAGCTTCAGCAACTAGCGGGCCCTCCTACGAGCAGTACTTC | TRBJ2-7 | TRBD2 | TRBV4-2 | -
CASSPPTSFTDTQYF | TGTGCCAGCAGCCCCCCGACTAGCTTTACAGATACGCAGTATTTT | TRBJ2-3 | - | TRBV21-1 | many
CASRKEENTEAFF | TGTGCCAGCAGGAAGGAAGAGAACACTGAAGCTTTCTTT | TRBJ1-1 | - | TRBV12-3/TRBV12-4 | few
CASSGMRHLNTEAFF | TGTGCCAGCAGTGGCATGAGACATCTGAACACTGAAGCTTTCTTT | TRBJ1-1 | - | TRBV28 | -
CASSKGQQETQYF | TGTGCCAGCAGCAAAGGACAGCAAGAGACCCAGTACTTC | TRBJ2-5 | - | TRBV7-2 | -
CASSTRPGQGANEQFF | TGTGCCAGCAGTACTCGCCCTGGGCAGGGGGCGAATGAGCAGTTCTTC | TRBJ2-1 | TRBD1 | TRBV6-5 | -
CASNLPGQGYTEAFF | TGTGCCAGTAACCTACCGGGACAGGGATACACTGAAGCTTTCTTT | TRBJ1-1 | TRBD1 | TRBV12-3/TRBV12-4 | -
CASSYSFGTQNTGELFF | TGTGCCAGCAGTTACTCTTTTGGGACACAAAACACCGGGGAGCTGTTTTTT | TRBJ2-2 | - | TRBV6-5 | many
CATSDFPGEQYF | TGTGCCACCAGTGATTTTCCAGGAGAGCAGTACTTC | TRBJ2-7 | - | TRBV24-1 | -
CASRGTESPLHF | TGCGCCAGCAGGGGGACTGAATCACCCCTCCACTTT | TRBJ1-6 | - | TRBV10-2 | once
CASSRLPASPLHF | TGCGCCAGCAGCCGATTGCCAGCCTCACCCCTCCACTTT | TRBJ1-6 | - | TRBV4-1 | few
CASSQKGSSGGHTDTQYF | TGTGCCAGCAGCCAGAAAGGGTCTAGCGGGGGCCACACAGATACGCAGTATTTT | TRBJ2-3 | TRBD2 | TRBV7-2 | few
CASSVVGESYNEQFF | TGTGCCAGCAGCGTAGTCGGTGAATCCTACAATGAGCAGTTCTTC | TRBJ2-1 | - | TRBV9 | -
CASSSLQETQYF | TGTGCCAGCAGCTCTCTCCAAGAGACCCAGTACTTC | TRBJ2-5 | - | TRBV7-9 | few
CASSQDRREQYF | TGTGCCAGCAGCCAAGATCGTCGCGAGCAGTACTTC | TRBJ2-7 | - | TRBV3-1 | few
CASSIGGYGYTF | TGTGCCAGCAGTATCGGTGGCTATGGCTACACCTTC | TRBJ1-2 | - | TRBV12-3/TRBV12-4 | few
CASSEGFNEKLFF | TGCGCCAGCAGTGAAGGGTTTAATGAAAAACTGTTTTTT | TRBJ1-4 | - | TRBV10-1 | -
CASSLRITGELFF | TGTGCCAGCAGTTTACGGATCACCGGGGAGCTGTTTTTT | TRBJ2-2 | - | TRBV12-3/TRBV12-4 | -
CASSSGSEDGNYGYTF | TGTGCCAGCAGCAGCGGGTCAGAGGACGGCAACTATGGCTACACCTTC | TRBJ1-2 | - | TRBV14 | -
CASSPRYDISGANVLTF | TGTGCCAGCAGCCCAAGATACGATATCTCTGGGGCCAACGTCCTGACTTTC | TRBJ2-6 | - | TRBV3-1 | -
CASGTPRSYEQYF | TGTGCCAGCGGGACCCCTAGGTCCTACGAGCAGTACTTC | TRBJ2-7 | - | TRBV11-2 | few
CASSQDGSTWDTEAFF | TGCGCCAGCAGCCAAGATGGGTCAACCTGGGACACTGAAGCTTTCTTT | TRBJ1-1 | - | TRBV4-3 | few
CASSLAGHGYTF | TGTGCCAGCAGCTTAGCGGGGCACGGCTACACCTTC | TRBJ1-2 | - | TRBV7-8 | many
CASSLVSGGREQFF | TGCGCCAGCAGCTTGGTTTCCGGGGGCAGGGAGCAGTTCTTC | TRBJ2-1 | - | TRBV5-1 | few
CASSQVPGENTEAFF | TGTGCCAGCAGCCAAGTACCAGGGGAGAACACTGAAGCTTTCTTT | TRBJ1-1 | - | TRBV3-1 | few
CASRRTGSYEQYF | TGTGCCAGCAGGCGGACAGGGTCCTACGAGCAGTACTTC | TRBJ2-7 | TRBD1 | TRBV28 | many
CASSYVQGHGNTDTQYF | TGTGCCAGCAGTTATGTACAGGGGCATGGTAACACAGATACGCAGTATTTT | TRBJ2-3 | TRBD1 | TRBV6-2/TRBV6-3 | -
CASSAGPNYGYTF | TGTGCCAGCAGCGCAGGGCCGAACTATGGCTACACCTTC | TRBJ1-2 | - | TRBV27 | -
CASSSPLAASSSYEQYF | TGTGCCAGCAGCTCACCCCTGGCAGCGTCCTCCTCCTACGAGCAGTACTTC | TRBJ2-7 | - | TRBV7-6 | -
CSVVWENTGELFF | TGCAGCGTTGTTTGGGAGAACACCGGGGAGCTGTTTTTT | TRBJ2-2 | - | TRBV29-1 | many
CASSFRARGNTIYF | TGTGCCAGCAGCTTCCGGGCCCGAGGAAACACCATATATTTT | TRBJ1-3 | - | TRBV7-2 | few
CASSQDGAARGWEKLFF | TGCGCCAGCAGCCAAGATGGAGCGGCGAGGGGATGGGAAAAACTGTTTTTT | TRBJ1-4 | - | TRBV4-3 | few
CASSFYGNYGYTF | TGTGCCAGCAGCTTTTATGGAAACTATGGCTACACCTTC | TRBJ1-2 | - | TRBV7-2 | few
CASQRGPRTRDSNQPQHF | TGCGCCAGCCAGAGGGGACCCCGGACACGGGATAGCAATCAGCCCCAGCATTTT | TRBJ1-5 | - | TRBV5-1 | few
CASSSVPPYEQYF | TGTGCCAGCAGTTCAGTACCTCCCTACGAGCAGTACTTC | TRBJ2-7 | - | TRBV6-6 | few
CSARDPGVPTDTQYF | TGCAGTGCTAGAGATCCGGGGGTACCCACAGATACGCAGTATTTT | TRBJ2-3 | - | TRBV20-1 | few
CASSRPPGTEAFF | TGTGCCAGCAGCCGACCCCCAGGGACTGAAGCTTTCTTT | TRBJ1-1 | - | TRBV12-3/TRBV12-4 | -
CASSIKGIETQYF | TGTGCCAGTAGTATAAAGGGTATTGAGACCCAGTACTTC | TRBJ2-5 | - | TRBV19 | few
CASSLAAGSGTDTQYF | TGTGCCAGCAGCTTAGCGGCGGGAAGCGGTACAGATACGCAGTATTTT | TRBJ2-3 | - | TRBV11-3 | many
CASSSPMGGNTEAFF | TGTGCCAGCAGTTCCCCTATGGGCGGGAACACTGAAGCTTTCTTT | TRBJ1-1 | - | TRBV6-6 | -
CAGDRGRGQPQHF | TGTGCCGGCGACAGGGGAAGGGGACAGCCCCAGCATTTT | TRBJ1-5 | TRBD1 | TRBV28 | few
CASSPGISSYEQYF | TGCGCCAGCAGCCCCGGGATTAGCTCCTACGAGCAGTACTTC | TRBJ2-7 | - | TRBV5-1 | -
CATSTRQGLVPGETQYF | TGTGCCACCAGCACACGACAGGGACTAGTCCCGGGAGAGACCCAGTACTTC | TRBJ2-5 | - | TRBV15 | many
CSVVGTGSREQYF | TGCAGCGTTGTGGGGACAGGGAGTAGAGAGCAGTACTTC | TRBJ2-7 | TRBD1 | TRBV29-1 | -
CASSKPGLESETQYF | TGTGCCAGTAGTAAGCCGGGACTAGAATCAGAGACCCAGTACTTC | TRBJ2-5 | TRBD2 | TRBV19 | -
CASSGGGGDTQYF | TGCGCCAGCAGTGGAGGGGGCGGTGATACGCAGTATTTT | TRBJ2-3 | TRBD1 | TRBV10-2 | -
CSAQTAQISYEQYF | TGCAGTGCCCAAACGGCACAGATCTCCTACGAGCAGTACTTC | TRBJ2-7 | - | TRBV20-1 | -
CASSQGRYSSETQYF | TGCGCCAGCAGCCAAGGGAGGTATTCGTCGGAGACCCAGTACTTC | TRBJ2-5 | - | TRBV4-3 | -
CASGIAGRSDTQYF | TGCGCCAGCGGAATTGCGGGTCGGTCGGATACGCAGTATTTT | TRBJ2-3 | - | TRBV5-1 | -
CATSDNREATDTQYF | TGTGCCACCAGTGATAACAGGGAGGCGACAGATACGCAGTATTTT | TRBJ2-3 | - | TRBV24-1 | -
CSVERGKGDYEQYF | TGCAGCGTTGAAAGGGGGAAAGGGGACTACGAGCAGTACTTC | TRBJ2-7 | - | TRBV29-1 | -